Listed below are T cell receptor beta chains from one sample, sequenced in a study of Ad26.COV2.S vaccination and SARS-CoV-2 variants. The table came from immunoSEQ multiplex PCR; TCRdb's copy has only in-frame clones and leaves some out. The profile covers approximately 280,000 clones, with more than 75% appearing a single time and less than 3.5% taken by the ten largest. Sequenced here: peripheral blood, sampled in a trial of Ad26.COV2.S vaccine versus placebo. Source of these receptors: a person aged 18-60 years who received the Ad26.COV2.S COVID-19 vaccine or a placebo. CDR3s include the opening cysteine and the closing phenylalanine or tryptophan. Fields, in order: J gene, D gene, clone size, V gene, CDR3 protein, CDR3 DNA. A D gene is named only where the DNA matches it firmly. Clone size is given for some rows only: seen once, a few or many times, or a class if the clone is expanded.

>TRBJ2-7|-|-|TRBV5-1
CASSLSVNYEQYF
TGCGCCAGCAGCTTGTCTGTAAACTACGAGCAGTACTTC
>TRBJ2-1|-|few|TRBV7-9
CASSRNYGQSNEQFF
TGTGCCAGCAGCCGAAATTACGGGCAGTCCAATGAGCAGTTCTTC
>TRBJ2-7|-|few|TRBV18
CASSSRQNYEQYF
TGTGCCAGCTCATCCAGACAGAACTACGAGCAGTACTTC
>TRBJ1-2|TRBD1|-|TRBV7-2
CASSLVDRGHYGYTF
TGTGCCAGCAGCTTAGTTGACAGGGGTCACTATGGCTACACCTTC
>TRBJ2-1|-|-|TRBV30
CAWSFGAYNEQFF
TGTGCCTGGAGTTTTGGAGCTTACAATGAGCAGTTCTTC
>TRBJ1-5|TRBD1|-|TRBV28
CASSLGQTRSQPQHF
TGTGCCAGCAGCTTGGGACAGACTCGATCACAGCCCCAGCATTTT
>TRBJ2-7|-|-|TRBV7-2
CASSRSNTYEQYF
TGTGCCAGCAGCAGGAGCAATACCTACGAGCAGTACTTC
>TRBJ1-1|-|once|TRBV24-1
CATSPDGTEAFF
TGTGCCACCAGCCCGGATGGCACTGAAGCTTTCTTT
>TRBJ1-5|-|-|TRBV5-1
CASSLVSLVRSDQPQHF
TGCGCCAGCAGCTTGGTTTCGTTGGTGAGGTCTGATCAGCCCCAGCATTTT
>TRBJ2-3|TRBD1|-|TRBV5-5
CASSLSLRDRGSDTQYF
TGTGCCAGCAGCTTAAGCCTCCGGGACAGGGGGTCAGATACGCAGTATTTT
>TRBJ2-7|-|-|TRBV4-3
CASSQGGTDPYEQYF
TGCGCCAGCAGCCAAGGCGGTACCGATCCCTACGAGCAGTACTTC
>TRBJ2-3|-|-|TRBV5-4
CASSLPGADTQYF
TGTGCCAGCAGCTTGCCCGGGGCAGATACGCAGTATTTT
>TRBJ1-2|-|-|TRBV6-2/TRBV6-3
CASSPWGNYGYTF
TGTGCCAGCAGTCCGTGGGGGAACTATGGCTACACCTTC
>TRBJ1-5|-|-|TRBV6-2/TRBV6-3
CASRPHLGLGQPQHF
TGTGCCAGCAGACCTCACTTGGGGCTGGGGCAGCCCCAGCATTTT
>TRBJ2-7|-|-|TRBV5-1
CASSEGDPYEQYF
TGCGCCAGCTCCGAGGGGGACCCCTACGAGCAGTACTTC
>TRBJ2-5|-|-|TRBV3-1/TRBV3-2
CASSQGSARAQYF
TGTGCCAGCAGCCAAGGTTCCGCTCGGGCCCAGTACTTC
>TRBJ2-7|TRBD1|-|TRBV5-1
CASSLEPSGQGAYEQYF
TGCGCCAGCAGCTTGGAACCCTCGGGACAGGGAGCCTACGAGCAGTACTTC
>TRBJ2-3|TRBD2|-|TRBV2
CASSPIAGGIDTQYF
TGTGCCAGCAGCCCCATAGCGGGAGGGATCGATACGCAGTATTTT
>TRBJ1-2|-|once|TRBV29-1
CSVDPRGEGYTF
TGCAGCGTTGACCCCAGGGGAGAGGGCTACACCTTC
>TRBJ1-2|-|-|TRBV19
CASSIGGSYGYTF
TGTGCCAGTAGTATTGGGGGCTCCTATGGCTACACCTTC
>TRBJ1-2|-|-|TRBV29-1
CSVEEGGVQGYTF
TGCAGCGTTGAGGAGGGGGGGGTTCAGGGCTACACCTTC
>TRBJ2-2|-|-|TRBV29-1
CSVGGGIGLQGTGELFF
TGCAGCGTTGGTGGGGGAATAGGGTTACAGGGCACCGGGGAGCTGTTTTTT
>TRBJ1-2|-|once|TRBV4-2
CASSQEDNHYGYTF
TGTGCCAGCAGCCAAGAGGACAACCACTATGGCTACACCTTC
>TRBJ2-2|-|-|TRBV11-3
CASSFDGNTGELFF
TGTGCCAGCAGCTTTGACGGGAACACCGGGGAGCTGTTTTTT
>TRBJ1-2|TRBD1|-|TRBV6-6
CASSPTGTAGTNYGYTF
TGTGCCAGCAGTCCCACTGGGACAGCCGGGACTAACTATGGCTACACCTTC
>TRBJ1-2|-|-|TRBV30
CAWSPHTGGGYTF
TGTGCCTGGAGTCCCCACACGGGGGGGGGCTACACCTTC
>TRBJ1-2|-|-|TRBV7-2
CASSLAQANYGYTF
TGTGCCAGCAGCTTAGCACAGGCCAACTATGGCTACACCTTC
>TRBJ2-3|-|-|TRBV7-6
CASSRLNPQVNTDTQYF
TGTGCCAGCAGCCGTCTGAACCCCCAGGTGAACACAGATACGCAGTATTTT
>TRBJ2-3|-|-|TRBV6-6
CASSYPFVDTQYF
TGTGCCAGCAGTTACCCCTTCGTGGATACGCAGTATTTT
>TRBJ2-5|-|-|TRBV7-2
CASSSEETQYF
TGTGCCAGCAGCTCCGAAGAGACCCAGTACTTC
>TRBJ2-5|-|-|TRBV7-9
CASSLRAQETQYF
TGTGCCAGCAGCTTGAGGGCCCAAGAGACCCAGTACTTC
>TRBJ1-3|-|-|TRBV7-9
CASSLVAGTLNTIYF
TGTGCCAGCAGCTTAGTGGCAGGGACTCTAAACACCATATATTTT
>TRBJ2-7|-|-|TRBV7-2
CASSLVPLYEQYF
TGTGCCAGCAGCTTAGTTCCCCTCTACGAGCAGTACTTC
>TRBJ1-2|TRBD1|-|TRBV19
CASMKGQGLTF
TGTGCCAGCATGAAGGGACAGGGCCTCACCTTC
>TRBJ2-5|-|-|TRBV20-1
CSASFQGGETQYF
TGCAGTGCTAGTTTCCAGGGAGGAGAGACCCAGTACTTC
>TRBJ2-5|TRBD2|once|TRBV4-3
CASSRLLAEQETQYF
TGCGCCAGCAGCCGACTACTAGCGGAACAAGAGACCCAGTACTTC
>TRBJ2-7|TRBD2|-|TRBV5-1
CASSLRSGGALYEQYF
TGCGCCAGCAGCTTGCGATCGGGAGGGGCGCTTTACGAGCAGTACTTC
>TRBJ1-2|TRBD1|-|TRBV7-2
CASSSDRGFGGYTF
TGTGCCAGCAGCTCAGACAGGGGGTTTGGTGGCTACACCTTC
>TRBJ1-1|TRBD1|-|TRBV3-1/TRBV3-2
CASSLYGGQGAWNTEAFF
TGTGCCAGCAGCCTTTACGGCGGGCAGGGGGCCTGGAACACTGAAGCTTTCTTT
>TRBJ1-1|TRBD1|-|TRBV11-2
CASSSSTGGIGEAFF
TGTGCCAGCAGCTCCTCCACAGGGGGAATAGGTGAAGCTTTCTTT
>TRBJ1-2|-|-|TRBV29-1
CSVEGTGGYTF
TGCAGCGTGGAGGGGACTGGTGGCTACACCTTC
>TRBJ2-5|TRBD2|-|TRBV28
CASNLAGGAAQYF
TGTGCCAGCAACCTAGCGGGAGGTGCGGCCCAGTACTTC
>TRBJ1-2|TRBD1|-|TRBV28
CASSLSAGGYGYTF
TGTGCCAGCAGTTTATCGGCAGGGGGCTATGGCTACACCTTC
>TRBJ1-1|TRBD1|-|TRBV7-2
CASSSPPTGTGGWEAFF
TGTGCCAGCAGCTCCCCGCCGACCGGGACAGGGGGTTGGGAAGCTTTCTTT
>TRBJ2-7|TRBD1|-|TRBV7-8
CASSPRQGAREQYF
TGTGCCAGCAGCCCACGACAGGGGGCGCGAGAGCAGTACTTC
>TRBJ1-3|-|-|TRBV3-1/TRBV3-2
CASSQAPNSGNTIYF
TGTGCCAGCAGCCAAGCCCCAAACTCTGGAAACACCATATATTTT
>TRBJ2-7|TRBD2|-|TRBV20-1
CSASKLAGIRYEQYF
TGCAGTGCTAGTAAGCTAGCGGGGATACGGTACGAGCAGTACTTC
>TRBJ2-5|TRBD1|once|TRBV9
CASSVGDRGSQETQYF
TGTGCCAGCAGCGTAGGGGACAGGGGTTCGCAAGAGACCCAGTACTTC
>TRBJ2-7|TRBD1|-|TRBV5-1
CASSPRQGAHYEQYF
TGCGCCAGCAGCCCTAGACAGGGGGCCCACTACGAGCAGTACTTC
>TRBJ2-5|-|-|TRBV3-1/TRBV3-2
CASGGLQETQYF
TGTGCCAGCGGGGGCTTACAAGAGACCCAGTACTTC
>TRBJ1-5|-|-|TRBV18
CASSRLSLGGDYSNQPQHF
TGTGCCAGCTCACGCTTATCACTGGGGGGTGATTATAGCAATCAGCCCCAGCATTTT
>TRBJ1-4|TRBD1|-|TRBV3-1/TRBV3-2
CASSSLPTGVGEKLFF
TGTGCCAGCAGCTCCCTGCCTACAGGGGTCGGGGAAAAACTGTTTTTT